This TCR beta chain comes out of a study of blood T cell repertoires in COVID-19. Study-level background: The origin of the acute and convalescent COVID-19 samples was the United States, Italy and Spain.

Assay used: immunoSEQ multiplex PCR; TCRdb lists only in-frame clones, some missing. The profile shows more than 150,000 clones, approximately 90% of them singletons. There are 15 residues in the CDR3. Trimming stripped 0 bases from V and 6 bases from J, with 15 bases between. Germline V gene lookup returns CDR1 SGDLS and CDR2 YYNGEE. The receptor was isolated from a woman between 40 and 55 years old with acute or convalescent COVID-19. The chain has TRBV9 and TRBJ1-1, with D maybe TRBD1 (6 bases). Sequencing input: peripheral blood. Written as DNA, the CDR3 is TGTGCCAGCAGCGTAGAGGGGAACAGGGATTCTGAAGCTTTCTTT. Encoded protein: CASSVEGNRDSEAFF.